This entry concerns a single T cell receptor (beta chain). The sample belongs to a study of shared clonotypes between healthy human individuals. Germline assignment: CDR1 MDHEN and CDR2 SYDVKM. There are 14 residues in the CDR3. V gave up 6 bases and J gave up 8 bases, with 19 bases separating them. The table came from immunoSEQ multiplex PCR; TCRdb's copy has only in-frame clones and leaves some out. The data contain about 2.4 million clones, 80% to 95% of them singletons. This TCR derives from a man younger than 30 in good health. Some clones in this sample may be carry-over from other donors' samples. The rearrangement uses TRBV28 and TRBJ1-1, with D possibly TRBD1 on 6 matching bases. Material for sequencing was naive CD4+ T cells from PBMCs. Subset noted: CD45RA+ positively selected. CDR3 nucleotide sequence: TGTGCCAGCAGCGACTATGGGGGGGGCGTCGAAGCTTTCTTT. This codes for CASSDYGGGVEAFF.